The sequence of this T cell receptor beta chain was determined in a study of tumor-infiltrating lymphocytes in oesophageal squamous cell carcinoma. One entry per CDR3 protein results from TCRdb running MiXCR on the PCR reads. Of 7,500 to 9,500 distinct CDR3 sequences in the sample, 60% to 70% are singletons; the top ten hold about a third. The CDR3 consists of 15 residues. The V segment lost 2 bases and the J segment 2 bases; nucleotides outside the gene matches: 1. CDR1 and CDR2 from the germline V gene are SGHVT and SQSDAQ. The count of this clonotype is one. This receptor was taken from a female donor with esophageal squamous cell carcinoma. The genes are TRBV7-4 and TRBJ1-4; 8 nucleotides align to TRBD1. Material for sequencing was esophageal tumor tissue. The CDR3 loop reads CASSLRQGTNEKLFF. In DNA, the CDR3 is TGTGCCAGCAGCTTAAGACAGGGGACTAATGAAAAACTGTTTTTT.